This T cell receptor (beta chain) stems from a study of blood T cells in healthy people across ages. Primers used in a second PCR of roughly 7 to 12 cycles were a sample-barcoded 5' primer and a J-beta primer mix. TCRdb reprocessed the 5' RACE reads with MiXCR, giving one entry per CDR3 protein. The table has under 1,000,000 distinct CDR3 sequences, 35% to 50% seen once; the top ten hold roughly 18%. This CDR3 is 15 amino acids long. V dropped 0 bases and J dropped 2 bases, with 10 bases sitting between them. Germline lookup yields CDR1 SGDLS and CDR2 YYNGEE. General study findings and limits: A conclusive naive versus antigen-experienced comparison was prevented by the unsorted PBMCs. Naive T cell percentage showed a strong correlation with TCR beta diversity.

This clonotype was seen a few times. What it binds is unknown. V is TRBV9 and J is TRBJ2-3; D is possibly TRBD1 or TRBD2 (5 bases each). This TCR was recovered from an elderly man in good health. Sequenced material: blood. Here the CDR3 DNA reads TGTGCCAGCAGCGTAGAGGTGGGGGTCACAGATACGCAGTATTTT. Protein sequence: CASSVEVGVTDTQYF.